This T cell receptor beta chain was identified in a study of cytomegalovirus exposure and HLA in healthy donors. Study at large: Early release data held tens of millions of unique TCRs from HLA-typed donors. Study-wide findings and caveats: Excluded were some V segments that proved indistinguishable, including TRBV6-2 and TRBV6-3.

On this clone itself: What it recognizes is unknown.

Amplification used 60 Vbeta primers and 13 Jbeta primers. The protocol was immunoSEQ multiplex PCR, while the TCRdb copy is restricted to in-frame clones and leaves out a portion. The sample shows roughly 45,000 clones, 64% of them seen only once. Trimming shortened V by 4 bases and J by 4 bases, and 17 bases separated the two germline ends. The CDR3 length is 16 residues. CDR1 and CDR2 (germline): SNHLY, FYNNEI. The sequence came from a human donor in good health. The sample was PBMCs. This rearrangement joins TRBV2 to TRBJ2-1; maybe TRBD2 (6 bases). CDR3 sequence (DNA): TGTGCCAGCAGTGGATTTATAGCGGTAGAATACAATGAGCAGTTCTTC. Residues: CASSGFIAVEYNEQFF.